This T cell receptor (beta chain) was profiled in a study of OX40 agonist ivuxolimab in advanced cancers. Across the study: Every 2 weeks, ivuxolimab was infused into the patients intravenously at between 0.01 and 10 mg/kg. Patients undergoing dose escalation presented with hepatocellular carcinoma, melanoma, renal cell or head and neck cancer.

Peripheral blood came from all dose cohorts at three timepoints. Generated by immunoSEQ multiplex PCR, the TCRdb table keeps only in-frame clones and is missing some. The profile covers 60,000 to 70,000 clones, with roughly 87% appearing a single time and roughly 1.3% taken by the ten largest. Points from the study as a whole: Antigens targeted by the expanded peripheral T cells were not determined.

On this clone: Its antigen is unidentified.

The starting material was CD4+ or CD8+ T cells sorted from blood, obtained in a trial of the OX40 agonist ivuxolimab. This receptor was obtained from an adult with an advanced solid tumor such as melanoma, head and neck, liver or kidney cancer.

The CDR3 loop reads CASFGPDGYTF. The CDR3 nucleotides are TGTGCCAGCTTCGGTCCGGATGGCTACACCTTC. This chain uses TRBV2 with TRBJ1-2; D remains unclear. The CDR3 covers 11 residues. Per the germline V gene, CDR1 is SNHLY and CDR2 is FYNNEI. Trimming shortened V by 8 bases and J by 6 bases, and 10 bases separated the two germline ends.